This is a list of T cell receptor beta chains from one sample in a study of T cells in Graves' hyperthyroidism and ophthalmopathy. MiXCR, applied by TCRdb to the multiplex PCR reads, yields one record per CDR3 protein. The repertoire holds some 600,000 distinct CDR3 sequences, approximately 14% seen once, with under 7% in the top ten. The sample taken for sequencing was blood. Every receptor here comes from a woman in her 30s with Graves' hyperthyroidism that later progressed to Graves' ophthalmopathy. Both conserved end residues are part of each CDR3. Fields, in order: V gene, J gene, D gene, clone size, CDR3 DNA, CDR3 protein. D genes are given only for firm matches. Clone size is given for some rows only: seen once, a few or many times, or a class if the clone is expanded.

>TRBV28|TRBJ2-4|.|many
TGTGCCAGCAGTTTAAGGTTCTCCCGGGAAGCAGGGGACATTCAGTACTTC
CASSLRFSREAGDIQYF
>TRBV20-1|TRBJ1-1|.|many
TGCAGCCCAATCCAAGGCGGGAACACTGAAGCTTTCTTT
CSPIQGGNTEAFF
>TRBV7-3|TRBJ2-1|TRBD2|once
TGTGCCAGCAGCTTACTCGGGGGGGATGAGTACTATGAGCAGTTCTTC
CASSLLGGDEYYEQFF
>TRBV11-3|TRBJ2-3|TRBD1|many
TGTGCCAGCAGCTTCCAAGGGGGACAGAACACAGATACGCAGTATTTT
CASSFQGGQNTDTQYF
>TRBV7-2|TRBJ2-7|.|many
TGTGCCAGCAGCTTAGAACTCCCCTACGAGCAGTACTTC
CASSLELPYEQYF
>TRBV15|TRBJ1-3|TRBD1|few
TGTGCCACCAGCATCCGGGACAGGGGTTGGGTGGGAACTGGAAACACCATATATTTT
CATSIRDRGWVGTGNTIYF
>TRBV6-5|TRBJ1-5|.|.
TGTGCCAGCAGTTACCTGAGGGGCAATCAGCCCCAGCATTTT
CASSYLRGNQPQHF
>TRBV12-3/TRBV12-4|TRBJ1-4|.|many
TGTGCCAGCAGTCGCCGGGAGACTAATGAAAAACTGTTTTTT
CASSRRETNEKLFF
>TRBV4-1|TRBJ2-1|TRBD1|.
TGCGCCAGCAGCCAAGGGACAGGGCACGAGCAGTTCTTC
CASSQGTGHEQFF
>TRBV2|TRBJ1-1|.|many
TGTGCCAGCAGTGATCTCAGGAACACTGAAGCTTTCTTT
CASSDLRNTEAFF
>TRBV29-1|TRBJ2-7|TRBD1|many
TGCAGCGTCGGACAGGAGGCCTACGAGCAGTACTTC
CSVGQEAYEQYF
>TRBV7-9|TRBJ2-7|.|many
TGTGCAGGCGGTGGACTGAGCAACGGGGACGAGCAGTACTTC
CAGGGLSNGDEQYF
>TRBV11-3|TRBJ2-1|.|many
TGTGCCAGCAGCCGACTAGAAAACAATGAGCAGTTCTTC
CASSRLENNEQFF
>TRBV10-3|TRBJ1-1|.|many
TGTGCCATCAACGGGAGGGGAGGAGATGAAGCTTTCTTT
CAINGRGGDEAFF
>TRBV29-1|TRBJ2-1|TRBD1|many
TGCAGCGTAGTAGACAGGGGGAACGAGTTCTTC
CSVVDRGNEFF
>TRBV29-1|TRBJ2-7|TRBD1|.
TGCAGCGGCAAAGACAGGGGTGGCTACGAGCAGTACTTC
CSGKDRGGYEQYF
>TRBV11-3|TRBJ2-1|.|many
TGTGCCAGCAGCTTAAATGATGAGCAGTTCTTC
CASSLNDEQFF
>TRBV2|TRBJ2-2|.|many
TGTGCCAGCAGGATACAGGGGAACACCGGGGAGCTGTTTTTT
CASRIQGNTGELFF
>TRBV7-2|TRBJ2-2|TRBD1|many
TGTGCCACCCTCTCCAACAGGGGGAACACCGGGGAGCTGTTTTTT
CATLSNRGNTGELFF
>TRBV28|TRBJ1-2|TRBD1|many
TGTGCCAGCATTTCAGGGGGCGGCTATGGCTACACCTTC
CASISGGGYGYTF
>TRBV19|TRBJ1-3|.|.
TGTGCCAGTAGCCGCCCGGGACTGAACTCTGGAAACACCATATATTTT
CASSRPGLNSGNTIYF
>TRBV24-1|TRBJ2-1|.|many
TGTGCCACCAGTGATGCCCGCAGAGGGGCTGCTTCCCAGTATGAGCAGTTCTTC
CATSDARRGAASQYEQFF
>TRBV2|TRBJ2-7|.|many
TGTGCCAGCAGTGAAAAGGGGGAGGTCTACGAGCAGTACTTC
CASSEKGEVYEQYF
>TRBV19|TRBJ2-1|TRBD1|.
TGTGCCAGTAGTATCCCTTGGACAGGGGGCGATGAGCAGTTCTTC
CASSIPWTGGDEQFF
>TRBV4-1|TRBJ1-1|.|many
TGCGCCAGCAGGACGGGGGAAGGCACTGAAGCTTTCTTT
CASRTGEGTEAFF
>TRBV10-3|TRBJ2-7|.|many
TGTGCCATCAGAGAAGGGGGATCTGGAGAGCAGTACTTC
CAIREGGSGEQYF
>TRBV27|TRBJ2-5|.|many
TGTGCCAGCAGCCCCGCTGGTATGCAAGAGACCCAGTACTTC
CASSPAGMQETQYF
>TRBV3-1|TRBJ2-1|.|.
TGTGCCAGCAGATCCGGATTAGCGGCCGCGGGATACAATGAGCAGTTCTTC
CASRSGLAAAGYNEQFF
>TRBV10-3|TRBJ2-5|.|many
TGTGCCATCAGTGATCCTGGGGGCCTCCAGTACTTC
CAISDPGGLQYF
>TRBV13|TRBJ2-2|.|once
TGTGCCAGCAGCCCGTGGGGGGTTTCCGCGAACACCGGGGAGCTGTTTTTT
CASSPWGVSANTGELFF
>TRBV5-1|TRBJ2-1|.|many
TGCGCCAGCAGCTTGCCGTCGGGAGTATGGGAGCAGTTCTTC
CASSLPSGVWEQFF
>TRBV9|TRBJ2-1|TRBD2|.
TGTGCCAGCAGCGTGAGCGGGAGACCGGACAATGAGCAGTTCTTC
CASSVSGRPDNEQFF
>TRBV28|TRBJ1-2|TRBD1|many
TGTGCCAGCAGCCTGACAGGGGGGGATAACTATGGCTACACCTTC
CASSLTGGDNYGYTF
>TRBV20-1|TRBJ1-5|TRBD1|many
TGCAGTGCTGGACAGGGCAATCAGCCCCAGCATTTT
CSAGQGNQPQHF
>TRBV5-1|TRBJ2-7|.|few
TGCGCCAGCAGCTTGGGTCAGTCCCACGAGCAGTACTTC
CASSLGQSHEQYF
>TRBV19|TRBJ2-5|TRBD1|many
TGTGCCAGTAGTCTGGGACAGGGAAAAAGGGGAGAGACCCAGTACTTC
CASSLGQGKRGETQYF
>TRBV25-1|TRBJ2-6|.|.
TGTGCCAGCAGTGAAGGGGGCGCGTCTGGGGCCAACGTCCTGACTTTC
CASSEGGASGANVLTF
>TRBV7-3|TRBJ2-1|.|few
TGTGCCAGCAGCCGTGGGAAAAACCCCTACAATGAGCAGTTCTTC
CASSRGKNPYNEQFF
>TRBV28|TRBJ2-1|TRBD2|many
TGTGCCAGCAGCCTGACTAGCCGGACGGTTAACTCCCATGTCATGAAGAACAATGAGCAGTTCTTC
CASSLTSRTVNSHVMKNNEQFF
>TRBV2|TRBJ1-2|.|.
TGTGCCAGCCTCGGGGATGTCTATGGCTACACCTTC
CASLGDVYGYTF